This TCR beta chain was found in a study of blood T cell repertoires in COVID-19. Across the whole study: There were acute and convalescent COVID-19 samples, and they came from the United States, Italy and Spain. PBMCs, B-cell-depleted T cells, or T cells were the source of the cDNA or gDNA that made up the material.

In the original workflow: Estimates of nucleated cell counts were drawn from the amplification of reference gene primers. Generated by immunoSEQ multiplex PCR, the TCRdb table keeps only in-frame clones and is missing some. V and J calls and clone size are as listed in that table; D and trimming were resolved from the DNA. The data contain 150,000 to 180,000 clones, 91% of them seen just once; the ten biggest clones take up over 0.45%. The ends were cut back, 6 bases at V and 1 base at J, with 6 bases in the middle. CDR3 length: 13 amino acids. Germline V gene sequence: CDR1 KGHSH, CDR2 LQKENI. The chain couples TRBV18 to TRBJ2-2; D call uncertain. The clonotype was recovered from a man aged 50 to 60 with acute or convalescent COVID-19. Sequencing used peripheral blood. DNA of the CDR3: TGTGCCAGCTCCTCAGGGAACACCGGGGAGCTGTTTTTT. This gives the protein CASSSGNTGELFF.